The 18 T cell receptor beta chains presented below share a single source sample, sequenced in a study of molecular identifiers for immune sequencing clone quantification (dated by TCRdb to the late 2010s). The library relied on PCR. Sequencing relied on a NextSeq 500. Using fastp trimming at Q25 and MiXCR clonotype assembly, TCRdb reanalyzed the public sequencing data and kept in-frame beta chains. Each CDR3 protein appears once, grouped with its most common genes and DNA. Recorded for this sample are roughly 55,000 distinct CDR3 sequences; around 33% of them occurred a single time. The ten biggest clones cover 3.5% to 4% of the sample. Sequencing was carried out using naive CD8+ T cells from blood, with Jurkat cell RNA spiked in. The cell subset or site label corresponds to: FACS-sorted CD8+CD4-CCR7+CD45RA+ naive T cells. The receptors here all came from a human donor in good health. Some libraries in this study had Jurkat cell RNA spiked in.

Worth noting for this clonotype: Possible read error: a much larger clone is one base away. The chain has TRBV7-6 and TRBJ2-7; maybe TRBD2 (5 bases). The CDR3 is 13 residues long. CDR1 and CDR2 (germline): SGHVS, FNYEAQ. V was cut by 0 bases and J by 9 bases, with 12 bases left in between. This CDR3 is CASSLADEGVQYF. CDR3 DNA: TGTGCCAGCAGCTTAGCGGATGAGGGCGTGCAGTACTTC.

The chain couples TRBV7-8 to TRBJ2-1; 9 positions agree with TRBD2. CDR1 and CDR2 from the germline V gene are SGHVS and FQNEAQ. This CDR3 has 14 amino acids. Germline trimming cut 5 bases from V and 2 bases from J; bases unmatched to any gene: 1. In DNA form, the CDR3 reads TGTGCCAGCAGCCGACTAGCGGCCTACAATGAGCAGTTCTTC. Amino acid sequence: CASSRLAAYNEQFF.

This clonotype was detected ten times or more. This rearrangement joins TRBV7-2 to TRBJ2-7; possibly TRBD1 or TRBD2 for D (5 bases each). This CDR3 has 11 amino acids. V was shortened by 4 bases and J by 4 bases, with 5 bases between the two germline ends. Germline lookup yields CDR1 SGHTA and CDR2 FQGNSA. The CDR3 DNA follows: TGTGCCAGCAGCTGGGGGTACGAGCAGTACTTC. Protein: CASSWGYEQYF.

V and J are TRBV12-3 or TRBV12-4 and TRBJ2-5; D is unresolved. V was shortened by 5 bases and J by 1 base, with 8 bases between the two germline ends. This CDR3 region has 13 residues. CDR3 amino acids: CASSGVSQETQYF. The CDR3 coding sequence is TGTGCCAGCAGTGGTGTCTCCCAAGAGACCCAGTACTTC.

In the case of this clonotype: An end of the junction does not agree with germline; a read error may underlie this. The chain joins TRBV6-2 or TRBV6-3 to TRBJ2-3, with unresolved D. CDR1 is MNHEY, CDR2 SVGEGT, per germline. The CDR3 spans 16 residues. The CDR3 spells CASSYTRAWVGDTQKF. CDR3 nucleotide sequence: TGTGCCAGCAGTTACACTCGAGCGTGGGTCGGAGATACGCAGAAATTT.

This clonotype appeared many times. The chain links TRBV27 to TRBJ2-6; D is ambiguous. V lost 2 bases and J 4 bases, leaving 9 bases between the germline ends. This CDR3 comprises 15 residues. Germline CDR1 reads MNHEY; CDR2 reads SMNVEV (reference sequence). The CDR3 reads CASSLEWSGANVLTF. The CDR3, as DNA: TGTGCCAGCAGTTTAGAGTGGAGCGGGGCCAACGTCCTGACTTTC.

On this clonotype: Possible read error: a much larger clone is one base away. The chain couples TRBV14 to TRBJ1-4; possible D gene TRBD1, 5 bases. The CDR3 has 15 residues. V was pared by 4 bases and J by 12 bases, with 21 bases between. Germline values: CDR1 SGHDN, CDR2 FVKESK. The CDR3 DNA reads TGTGCCAGCAGCCTTACCGGGACGTTGATTGGGGAACTGTTTTTT. It is translated as CASSLTGTLIGELFF.

The CDR3 sequence: CASSHRGSYEQYF. The DNA of the CDR3 is TGTGCCAGCAGTCACAGGGGATCCTACGAGCAGTACTTC. The V and J genes are TRBV27 and TRBJ2-7; 7 positions agree with TRBD1. This CDR3 comprises 13 residues. The junction had 2 bases not matched to a gene; V was cut back by 5 bases and J by 1 base. Germline CDR1 is MNHEY and CDR2 is SMNVEV (reference sequence).

Concerning this clonotype itself: A clone one base away is much larger, so this may be a read error. The genes are TRBV28 and TRBJ2-1; TRBD2 aligns across 13 bases. Germline CDR1 reads MDHEN; CDR2 reads SYDVKM. J gave up 11 bases and V 6 bases, and 7 bases lay outside the gene matches. The CDR3 is 14 residues long. This CDR3 is CASRRTSGRAKQFF. The CDR3 nucleotides read TGTGCCAGCAGGAGGACTAGCGGGAGAGCTAAGCAGTTCTTC.

The genes are TRBV4-2 and TRBJ1-2, with D hard to call. The V end was cut by 1 base, the J end by 5 bases, with 11 bases between. Per the germline V gene, CDR1 is LGHNA and CDR2 is YNFKEQ. The CDR3 sequence is 14 residues long. The CDR3 sequence is CASSQAPQLYGYTF. As DNA, the CDR3 is TGTGCCAGCAGCCAAGCTCCTCAGTTATATGGCTACACCTTC.

This clonotype was picked up one time. The rearrangement uses TRBV5-5 and TRBJ2-1, with 7 bases fitting TRBD2. The ends lost 1 base at V and 7 bases at J; junction bases unmatched: 5. CDR3 length: 14 amino acids. The germline gives CDR1 SGHKS, CDR2 YYEKEE (reference sequence). As DNA, the CDR3 is TGTGCCAGCAGCTTGACTAGCGCCCCTAATGAGCAGTTCTTC. Encoded protein: CASSLTSAPNEQFF.

This clonotype was detected a few times. This chain uses TRBV29-1 with TRBJ1-2; D remains ambiguous. Trimming removed 7 bases at V and 3 bases at J, with 18 bases between. Germline V gives CDR1 SQVTM, CDR2 ANQGSEA. The CDR3 extends over 14 amino acids. CDR3 loop: CSASPEGGDYGYTF. CDR3 DNA sequence: TGCAGCGCATCGCCGGAAGGAGGCGACTATGGCTACACCTTC.

There are many counts of this clonotype. V usage is TRBV7-2 and J usage is TRBJ2-3, with D unresolved. The CDR3 sequence is 15 residues long. Germline CDR1 SGHTA, CDR2 FQGNSA. The ends were cut back, 1 base at V and 4 bases at J, with 12 bases in the middle. CDR3 nucleotides: TGTGCCAGCAGCTTAGAAGTGGGCGGAGCAGATACGCAGTATTTT. It codes for CASSLEVGGADTQYF.

This chain joins TRBV19 and TRBJ2-7, with 12 bases identical to TRBD2. The CDR3 consists of 16 residues. Germline CDR1 reads LNHDA; CDR2 reads SQIVND (reference sequence). J lost 1 base, V lost 5 bases, and 6 bases had no gene match. The CDR3 coding sequence is TGTGCCAGTAGTCAGACTAGCGGGAGTCCTTCCTACGAGCAGTACTTC. Protein: CASSQTSGSPSYEQYF. The full variable domain, with the rest looked up from reference TRBV19 and TRBJ2-7, is DGGITQSPKYLFRKEGQNVTLSCEQNLNHDAMYWYRQDPGQGLRLIYYSQIVNDFQKGDIAEGYSVSREKKESFPLTVTSAQKNPTAFYLCASSQTSGSPSYEQYFGPGTRLTVT.

This clonotype has at least ten counts. The chain combines TRBV12-5 with TRBJ2-3, with 10 bases matching TRBD2. The trim removed 7 bases at V and 3 bases at J, leaving 7 bases unmatched. Germline CDR1 is LGHNT and CDR2 is FRNRAP. The CDR3 is 15 residues long. Here the CDR3 DNA reads TGTGCTAGTGCCCTCGGACTAGCGGCAACAGATACGCAGTATTTT. It encodes CASALGLAATDTQYF.

There are a few counts of this clonotype. The CDR3 DNA sequence: TGCGCCAGCAGCCAAGTAAGCGGAAACACCATATATTTT. Its translation: CASSQVSGNTIYF. This chain uses TRBV4-1 with TRBJ1-3; D unresolved. Germline V lookup: CDR1 MGHRA, CDR2 YSYEKL. CDR3 length: 13 residues. Trimming removed 1 base at V and 4 bases at J, with 5 bases between.

Details on this clonotype: One junction end does not reproduce the germline sequence, and a read error may be involved. The V gene is TRBV6-5, the J gene TRBJ2-7; D is undetermined. In germline, CDR1 is MNHEY, CDR2 SVGAGI. CDR3 length: 12 residues. Here the CDR3 reads CARSYWNYEQYF. CDR3 sequence (DNA): TGTGCCAGGAGTTACTGGAACTACGAGCAGTACTTC.

As for this clonotype: The junction shows a germline mismatch at one end, possibly a read error. This chain uses TRBV12-3 or TRBV12-4 with TRBJ2-7, with D perhaps TRBD1 or TRBD2 (5 bases each). The CDR3 is 12 residues long. CDR3 coding DNA: TGTGCCTGCAGTTTAGAGGGGTTTGAGCAGTACTTC. Translating gives CACSLEGFEQYF.